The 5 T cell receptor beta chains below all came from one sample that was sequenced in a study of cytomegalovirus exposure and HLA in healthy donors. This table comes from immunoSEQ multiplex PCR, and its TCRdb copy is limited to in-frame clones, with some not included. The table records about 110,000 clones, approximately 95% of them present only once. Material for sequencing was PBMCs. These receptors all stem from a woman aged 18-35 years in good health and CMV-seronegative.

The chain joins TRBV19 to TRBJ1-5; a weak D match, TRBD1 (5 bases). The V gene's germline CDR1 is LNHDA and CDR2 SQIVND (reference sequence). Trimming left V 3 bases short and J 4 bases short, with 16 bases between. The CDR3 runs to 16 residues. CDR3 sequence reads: CASSMRVAGMNQPQHF. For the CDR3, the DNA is TGTGCCAGTAGTATGAGAGTGGCAGGGATGAATCAGCCCCAGCATTTT.

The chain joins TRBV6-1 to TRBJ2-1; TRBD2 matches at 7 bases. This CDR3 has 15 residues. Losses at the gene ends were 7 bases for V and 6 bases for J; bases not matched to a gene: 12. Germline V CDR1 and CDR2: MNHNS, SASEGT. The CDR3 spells CASKEDSAGTNEQFF. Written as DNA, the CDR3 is TGTGCCAGCAAGGAGGATTCAGCGGGGACCAATGAGCAGTTCTTC.

CDR3 amino acids: CASSPSPGIGLQNTGELFF. CDR3 in DNA: TGCGCCAGCAGTCCCTCCCCAGGGATAGGGCTGCAGAACACCGGGGAGCTGTTTTTT. The chain employs TRBV23-1 and TRBJ2-2; a weak D match, TRBD1 (5 bases). TRBV23-1 is identified as an open reading frame with a role that is uncertain. The CDR3 spans 19 residues. V lost 4 bases and J 1 base, leaving 22 bases between the germline ends.

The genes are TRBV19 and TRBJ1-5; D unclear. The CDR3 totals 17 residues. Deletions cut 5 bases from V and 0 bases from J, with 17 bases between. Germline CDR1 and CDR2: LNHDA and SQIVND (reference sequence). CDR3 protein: CASSPKRRMNSNQPQHF. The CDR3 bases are TGTGCCAGTAGTCCGAAACGGCGGATGAATAGCAATCAGCCCCAGCATTTT.

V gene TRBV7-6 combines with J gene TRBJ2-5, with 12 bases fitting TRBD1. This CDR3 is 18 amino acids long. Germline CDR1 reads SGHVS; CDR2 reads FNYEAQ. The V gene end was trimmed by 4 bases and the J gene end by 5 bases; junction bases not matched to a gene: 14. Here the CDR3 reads CASSSGGPGQGAGETQYF. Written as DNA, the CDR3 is TGTGCCAGCAGCTCCGGGGGGCCGGGACAGGGGGCAGGGGAGACCCAGTACTTC.